The T cell receptor (beta chain) under discussion was sequenced for a study of T-cell memory formation after mild COVID-19. Study observations and caveats: Cross-reactive memory apparently joined, as some responding clones appeared in pre-infection memory. Clones that got smaller from day 15 to 85 had even CD4/CD8, while clones growing later tipped toward CD4+. Contracting clones localized mainly to CM and EM when CD4+ and mainly to EMRA when CD8+.

This clonotype was observed a few times. Its antigen remains unknown. UMIs and sample barcodes were carried by the TCR alpha and TCR beta cDNA libraries that 5'RACE produced using constant-segment primers. TCRdb independently ran MiXCR on the 5' RACE reads; one entry per CDR3 protein. The sample shows hundreds of thousands of distinct CDR3 sequences, roughly 21% of them seen only once. Germline CDR1 reads GTSNPN; CDR2 reads SVGIG (reference sequence). Trimming pared 4 bases from V and 1 base from J, leaving 15 bases between. The CDR3 sequence is 15 residues long. The source is an adult woman who had mild COVID-19 (a few samples of this study predate the infection). Cell type and time point are not known. Sequencing used PBMCs or a T cell subset sorted from them (not recorded which). The chain carries TRBV30 and TRBJ2-3; the D gene is possibly TRBD1 (6 bases). CDR3 loop: CAWMTGFAGTDTQYF. CDR3 DNA: TGTGCCTGGATGACAGGTTTTGCTGGCACAGATACGCAGTATTTT.